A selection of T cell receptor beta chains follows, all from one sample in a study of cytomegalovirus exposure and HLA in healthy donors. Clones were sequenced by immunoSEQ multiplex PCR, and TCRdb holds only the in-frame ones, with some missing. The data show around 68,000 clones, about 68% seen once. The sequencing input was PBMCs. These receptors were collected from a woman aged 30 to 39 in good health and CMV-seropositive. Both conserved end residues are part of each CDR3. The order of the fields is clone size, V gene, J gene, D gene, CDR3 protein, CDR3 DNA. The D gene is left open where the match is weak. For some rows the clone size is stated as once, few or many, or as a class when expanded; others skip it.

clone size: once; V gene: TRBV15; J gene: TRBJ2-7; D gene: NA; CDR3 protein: CATRDTQKYEQYF; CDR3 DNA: TGTGCCACCAGAGACACACAAAAGTACGAGCAGTACTTC
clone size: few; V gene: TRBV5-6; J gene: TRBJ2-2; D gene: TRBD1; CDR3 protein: CASSLEGQGSTGELFF; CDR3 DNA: TGTGCCAGCAGCTTGGAGGGACAGGGAAGCACCGGGGAGCTGTTTTTT
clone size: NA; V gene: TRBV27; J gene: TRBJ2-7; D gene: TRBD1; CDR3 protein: CASSETGGERYEQYF; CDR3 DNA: TGTGCCAGCAGTGAGACAGGGGGAGAACGCTACGAGCAGTACTTC
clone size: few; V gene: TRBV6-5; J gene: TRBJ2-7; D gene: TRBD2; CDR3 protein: CASSYREGAYEQYF; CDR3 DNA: TGTGCCAGCAGTTACCGGGAGGGCGCCTACGAGCAGTACTTC
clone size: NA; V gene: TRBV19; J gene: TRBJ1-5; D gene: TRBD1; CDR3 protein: CASSIQQGASRQPQHF; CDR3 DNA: TGTGCCAGTAGTATTCAACAGGGGGCCTCGAGACAGCCCCAGCATTTT
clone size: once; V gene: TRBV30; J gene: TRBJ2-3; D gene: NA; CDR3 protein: CAWSVRGSLTDTQYF; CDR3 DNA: TGTGCCTGGAGTGTACGGGGGTCCCTCACAGATACGCAGTATTTT
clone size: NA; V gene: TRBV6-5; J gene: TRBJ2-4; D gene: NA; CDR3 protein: CASSPLELAKNIQYF; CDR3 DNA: TGTGCCAGCAGCCCACTAGAATTAGCCAAAAACATTCAGTACTTC
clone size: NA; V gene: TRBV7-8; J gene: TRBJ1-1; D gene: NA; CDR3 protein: CASSLASLLTKAFF; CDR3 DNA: TGTGCCAGCAGCTTAGCGTCTTTATTAACTAAAGCTTTCTTT
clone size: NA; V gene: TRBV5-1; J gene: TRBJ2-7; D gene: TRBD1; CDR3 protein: CASSWDRPYEQYF; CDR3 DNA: TGCGCCAGCAGCTGGGACAGGCCCTACGAGCAGTACTTC
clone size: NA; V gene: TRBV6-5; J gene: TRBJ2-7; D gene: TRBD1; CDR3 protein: CASSSLPGTAYEQYF; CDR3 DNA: TGTGCCAGCAGTTCGCTCCCCGGGACAGCCTACGAGCAGTACTTC
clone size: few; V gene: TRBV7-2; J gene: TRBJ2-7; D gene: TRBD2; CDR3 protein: CASSPRGSGTTYEQYF; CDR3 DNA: TGTGCCAGCAGCCCCCGGGGTAGCGGGACCACCTACGAGCAGTACTTC
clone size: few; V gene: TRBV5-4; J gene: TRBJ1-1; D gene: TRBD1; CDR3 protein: CASSLPGGREAFF; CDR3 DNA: TGTGCCAGCAGCTTGCCAGGGGGCCGTGAAGCTTTCTTT
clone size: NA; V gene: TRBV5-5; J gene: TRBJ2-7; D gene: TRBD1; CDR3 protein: CASSLYLTGLDYEQYF; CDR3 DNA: TGTGCCAGCAGCTTGTACCTGACAGGGCTTGACTACGAGCAGTACTTC
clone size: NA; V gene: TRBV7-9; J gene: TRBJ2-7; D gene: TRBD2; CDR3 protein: CASRPGLAGSYEQYF; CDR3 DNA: TGTGCCAGCAGGCCCGGGCTAGCGGGATCCTACGAGCAGTACTTC
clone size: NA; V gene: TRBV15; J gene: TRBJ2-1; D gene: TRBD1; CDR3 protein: CATSRWTGPGVDEQFF; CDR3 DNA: TGTGCCACCAGCAGATGGACAGGCCCGGGTGTGGATGAGCAGTTCTTC
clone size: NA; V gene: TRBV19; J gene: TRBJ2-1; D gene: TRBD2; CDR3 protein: CASTRGLASVREQFF; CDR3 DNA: TGTGCCAGTACTAGGGGACTAGCTAGCGTAAGGGAGCAGTTCTTC
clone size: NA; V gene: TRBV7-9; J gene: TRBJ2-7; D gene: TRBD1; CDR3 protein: CASSLGTVYEQYF; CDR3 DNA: TGTGCCAGCAGCCTCGGGACAGTCTACGAGCAGTACTTC
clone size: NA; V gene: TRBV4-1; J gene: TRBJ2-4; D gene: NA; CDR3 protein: CASSQDLGVAKNIQYF; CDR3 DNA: TGCGCCAGCAGCCAAGATTTAGGGGTAGCCAAAAACATTCAGTACTTC
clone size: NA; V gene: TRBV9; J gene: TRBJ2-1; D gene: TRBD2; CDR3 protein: CASSLRLALRNEQFF; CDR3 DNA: TGTGCCAGCAGCCTTCGACTAGCGTTGCGTAATGAGCAGTTCTTC
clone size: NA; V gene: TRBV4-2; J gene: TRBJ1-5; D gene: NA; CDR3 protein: CASSQDGQQPQHF; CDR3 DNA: TGTGCCAGCAGCCAAGATGGGCAGCAGCCCCAGCATTTT